Following are 8 T cell receptor beta chains from one sample sequenced in a study of shared clonotypes between healthy human individuals (dated by TCRdb to between 2020 and 2021). Libraries were made using the immunoSEQ multiplex PCR assay. Not all clones reach the TCRdb copy of this immuneACCESS table, which keeps in-frame sequences only. Checked studies attribute under half of the gap to unresolved V genes and leave the rest unexplained. This sample is represented by about 2.4 million clones; 93% of them were singletons. The top ten clonotypes cover more than 0.35% of the sample. Sequenced material: naive CD4+ T cells from PBMCs. The sample's cell subset or site label, decoded: CD45RA+ positively selected. Every receptor here comes from a man aged 18 to 30 in good health. Some clones in this sample may be carry-over from other donors' samples.

The chain employs TRBV2 and TRBJ1-5; 9 bases are a match to TRBD1. The germline CDR1 and CDR2 sequences are SNHLY and FYNNEI. Trimming removed 6 bases from V and 7 bases from J; junction bases left unmatched: 4. The CDR3 is 13 amino acids. The CDR3 DNA follows: TGTGCCAGCAGAGGGACAGGGAGGCAGCCCCAGCATTTT. Protein product: CASRGTGRQPQHF.

This sequence joins TRBV28 and TRBJ1-5; the D is unclear. The CDR3 runs to 15 residues. Germline V gene data show CDR1 as MDHEN and CDR2 as SYDVKM. V lost 2 bases, J lost 0 bases, and 8 bases lay in between. The CDR3 coding sequence is TGTGCCAGCAGTTTACCGCAACATAGCAATCAGCCCCAGCATTTT. It specifies CASSLPQHSNQPQHF.

The V gene is TRBV28, the J gene TRBJ2-6, with D unclear. This CDR3 is built from 13 residues. The V end was cut by 7 bases, the J end by 0 bases, with 4 bases between. Per germline, CDR1 MDHEN and CDR2 SYDVKM. The CDR3 bases are TGTGCCAGCAAGAACTCTGGGGCCAACGTCCTGACTTTC. This codes for CASKNSGANVLTF.

This clone has a single count. The chain combines TRBV14 with TRBJ2-7; possible D gene TRBD2, 5 bases. The CDR3 spans 13 residues. Deletions cut 0 bases from V and 6 bases from J, with 9 bases between. Germline V gene data show CDR1 as SGHDN and CDR2 as FVKESK. CDR3 nucleotides: TGTGCCAGCAGCCAAGAGCTGCGGGTCGAGCAGTACTTC. Amino acids: CASSQELRVEQYF. The variable domain in full, completed from reference TRBV14 and TRBJ2-7, reads EAGVTQFPSHSVIEKGQTVTLRCDPISGHDNLYWYRRVMGKEIKFLLHFVKESKQDESGMPNNRFLAERTGGTYSTLKVQPAELEDSGVYFCASSQELRVEQYFGPGTRLTVT.

V is TRBV11-2 and J is TRBJ1-3; D is undetermined. V was pared by 4 bases and J by 0 bases, with 10 bases between. CDR3 size: 15 residues. Germline CDR1 SGHAT, CDR2 FQNNGV. CDR3 sequence reads: CASSSWGRSGNTIYF. Here the CDR3 DNA reads TGTGCCAGCAGCTCTTGGGGTCGCTCTGGAAACACCATATATTTT.

This clone was detected a few times. Other DNA sequences in the sample encode the same CDR3. The rearrangement links TRBV29-1 to TRBJ1-1, with D perhaps matching TRBD1 (5 bases). Trimming pared 3 bases from V and 1 base from J, leaving 9 bases between. Germline CDR1 is SQVTM and CDR2 is ANQGSEA. The CDR3 totals 13 residues. CDR3 sequence reads: CSVEGQPNTEAFF. CDR3 in DNA: TGCAGCGTTGAGGGGCAGCCGAACACTGAAGCTTTCTTT.

The CDR3 loop reads CASSQDLPSLRFF. The CDR3 DNA follows: TGCGCCAGCAGCCAAGATCTTCCTAGTTTACGGTTCTTC. The rearrangement uses TRBV4-1 and TRBJ2-1; D call uncertain. The CDR3 spans 13 residues. Germline V gene sequence: CDR1 MGHRA, CDR2 YSYEKL. The V end was cut by 0 bases, the J end by 15 bases, with 15 bases between.

Concerning this clone: This specimen includes other DNA sequences encoding the same CDR3. Here the CDR3 reads CASSSLAGGTGELFF. CDR3 nucleotides: TGTGCCAGCAGCTCACTAGCGGGAGGGACCGGGGAGCTGTTTTTT. The rearrangement uses TRBV7-2 and TRBJ2-2; 13 bases map to TRBD2. Trimming removed 4 bases from V and 5 bases from J; junction bases left unmatched: 1. Germline CDR1 and CDR2: SGHTA and FQGNSA. CDR3 length: 15 amino acids. Looking up the rest from reference TRBV7-2 and TRBJ2-2 gives the full variable domain: GAGVSQSPSNKVTEKGKDVELRCDPISGHTALYWYRQSLGQGLEFLIYFQGNSAPDKSGLPSDRFSAERTGGSVSTLTIQRTQQEDSAVYLCASSSLAGGTGELFFGEGSRLTVL.